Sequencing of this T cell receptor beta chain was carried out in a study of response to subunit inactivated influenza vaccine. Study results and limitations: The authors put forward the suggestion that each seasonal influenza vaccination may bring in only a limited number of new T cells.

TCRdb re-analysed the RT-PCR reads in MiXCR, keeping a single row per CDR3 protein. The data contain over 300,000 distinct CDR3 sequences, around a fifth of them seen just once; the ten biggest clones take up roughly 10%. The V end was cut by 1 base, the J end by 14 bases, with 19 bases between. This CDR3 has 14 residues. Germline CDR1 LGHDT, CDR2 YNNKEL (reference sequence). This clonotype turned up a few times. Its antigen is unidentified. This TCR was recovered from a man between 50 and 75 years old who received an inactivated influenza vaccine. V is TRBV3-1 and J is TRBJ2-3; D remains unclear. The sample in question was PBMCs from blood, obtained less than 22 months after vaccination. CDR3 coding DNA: TGTGCCAGCAGCCAAGGTGCGGCTAACCCCCCAGGGTATTTT. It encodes CASSQGAANPPGYF.